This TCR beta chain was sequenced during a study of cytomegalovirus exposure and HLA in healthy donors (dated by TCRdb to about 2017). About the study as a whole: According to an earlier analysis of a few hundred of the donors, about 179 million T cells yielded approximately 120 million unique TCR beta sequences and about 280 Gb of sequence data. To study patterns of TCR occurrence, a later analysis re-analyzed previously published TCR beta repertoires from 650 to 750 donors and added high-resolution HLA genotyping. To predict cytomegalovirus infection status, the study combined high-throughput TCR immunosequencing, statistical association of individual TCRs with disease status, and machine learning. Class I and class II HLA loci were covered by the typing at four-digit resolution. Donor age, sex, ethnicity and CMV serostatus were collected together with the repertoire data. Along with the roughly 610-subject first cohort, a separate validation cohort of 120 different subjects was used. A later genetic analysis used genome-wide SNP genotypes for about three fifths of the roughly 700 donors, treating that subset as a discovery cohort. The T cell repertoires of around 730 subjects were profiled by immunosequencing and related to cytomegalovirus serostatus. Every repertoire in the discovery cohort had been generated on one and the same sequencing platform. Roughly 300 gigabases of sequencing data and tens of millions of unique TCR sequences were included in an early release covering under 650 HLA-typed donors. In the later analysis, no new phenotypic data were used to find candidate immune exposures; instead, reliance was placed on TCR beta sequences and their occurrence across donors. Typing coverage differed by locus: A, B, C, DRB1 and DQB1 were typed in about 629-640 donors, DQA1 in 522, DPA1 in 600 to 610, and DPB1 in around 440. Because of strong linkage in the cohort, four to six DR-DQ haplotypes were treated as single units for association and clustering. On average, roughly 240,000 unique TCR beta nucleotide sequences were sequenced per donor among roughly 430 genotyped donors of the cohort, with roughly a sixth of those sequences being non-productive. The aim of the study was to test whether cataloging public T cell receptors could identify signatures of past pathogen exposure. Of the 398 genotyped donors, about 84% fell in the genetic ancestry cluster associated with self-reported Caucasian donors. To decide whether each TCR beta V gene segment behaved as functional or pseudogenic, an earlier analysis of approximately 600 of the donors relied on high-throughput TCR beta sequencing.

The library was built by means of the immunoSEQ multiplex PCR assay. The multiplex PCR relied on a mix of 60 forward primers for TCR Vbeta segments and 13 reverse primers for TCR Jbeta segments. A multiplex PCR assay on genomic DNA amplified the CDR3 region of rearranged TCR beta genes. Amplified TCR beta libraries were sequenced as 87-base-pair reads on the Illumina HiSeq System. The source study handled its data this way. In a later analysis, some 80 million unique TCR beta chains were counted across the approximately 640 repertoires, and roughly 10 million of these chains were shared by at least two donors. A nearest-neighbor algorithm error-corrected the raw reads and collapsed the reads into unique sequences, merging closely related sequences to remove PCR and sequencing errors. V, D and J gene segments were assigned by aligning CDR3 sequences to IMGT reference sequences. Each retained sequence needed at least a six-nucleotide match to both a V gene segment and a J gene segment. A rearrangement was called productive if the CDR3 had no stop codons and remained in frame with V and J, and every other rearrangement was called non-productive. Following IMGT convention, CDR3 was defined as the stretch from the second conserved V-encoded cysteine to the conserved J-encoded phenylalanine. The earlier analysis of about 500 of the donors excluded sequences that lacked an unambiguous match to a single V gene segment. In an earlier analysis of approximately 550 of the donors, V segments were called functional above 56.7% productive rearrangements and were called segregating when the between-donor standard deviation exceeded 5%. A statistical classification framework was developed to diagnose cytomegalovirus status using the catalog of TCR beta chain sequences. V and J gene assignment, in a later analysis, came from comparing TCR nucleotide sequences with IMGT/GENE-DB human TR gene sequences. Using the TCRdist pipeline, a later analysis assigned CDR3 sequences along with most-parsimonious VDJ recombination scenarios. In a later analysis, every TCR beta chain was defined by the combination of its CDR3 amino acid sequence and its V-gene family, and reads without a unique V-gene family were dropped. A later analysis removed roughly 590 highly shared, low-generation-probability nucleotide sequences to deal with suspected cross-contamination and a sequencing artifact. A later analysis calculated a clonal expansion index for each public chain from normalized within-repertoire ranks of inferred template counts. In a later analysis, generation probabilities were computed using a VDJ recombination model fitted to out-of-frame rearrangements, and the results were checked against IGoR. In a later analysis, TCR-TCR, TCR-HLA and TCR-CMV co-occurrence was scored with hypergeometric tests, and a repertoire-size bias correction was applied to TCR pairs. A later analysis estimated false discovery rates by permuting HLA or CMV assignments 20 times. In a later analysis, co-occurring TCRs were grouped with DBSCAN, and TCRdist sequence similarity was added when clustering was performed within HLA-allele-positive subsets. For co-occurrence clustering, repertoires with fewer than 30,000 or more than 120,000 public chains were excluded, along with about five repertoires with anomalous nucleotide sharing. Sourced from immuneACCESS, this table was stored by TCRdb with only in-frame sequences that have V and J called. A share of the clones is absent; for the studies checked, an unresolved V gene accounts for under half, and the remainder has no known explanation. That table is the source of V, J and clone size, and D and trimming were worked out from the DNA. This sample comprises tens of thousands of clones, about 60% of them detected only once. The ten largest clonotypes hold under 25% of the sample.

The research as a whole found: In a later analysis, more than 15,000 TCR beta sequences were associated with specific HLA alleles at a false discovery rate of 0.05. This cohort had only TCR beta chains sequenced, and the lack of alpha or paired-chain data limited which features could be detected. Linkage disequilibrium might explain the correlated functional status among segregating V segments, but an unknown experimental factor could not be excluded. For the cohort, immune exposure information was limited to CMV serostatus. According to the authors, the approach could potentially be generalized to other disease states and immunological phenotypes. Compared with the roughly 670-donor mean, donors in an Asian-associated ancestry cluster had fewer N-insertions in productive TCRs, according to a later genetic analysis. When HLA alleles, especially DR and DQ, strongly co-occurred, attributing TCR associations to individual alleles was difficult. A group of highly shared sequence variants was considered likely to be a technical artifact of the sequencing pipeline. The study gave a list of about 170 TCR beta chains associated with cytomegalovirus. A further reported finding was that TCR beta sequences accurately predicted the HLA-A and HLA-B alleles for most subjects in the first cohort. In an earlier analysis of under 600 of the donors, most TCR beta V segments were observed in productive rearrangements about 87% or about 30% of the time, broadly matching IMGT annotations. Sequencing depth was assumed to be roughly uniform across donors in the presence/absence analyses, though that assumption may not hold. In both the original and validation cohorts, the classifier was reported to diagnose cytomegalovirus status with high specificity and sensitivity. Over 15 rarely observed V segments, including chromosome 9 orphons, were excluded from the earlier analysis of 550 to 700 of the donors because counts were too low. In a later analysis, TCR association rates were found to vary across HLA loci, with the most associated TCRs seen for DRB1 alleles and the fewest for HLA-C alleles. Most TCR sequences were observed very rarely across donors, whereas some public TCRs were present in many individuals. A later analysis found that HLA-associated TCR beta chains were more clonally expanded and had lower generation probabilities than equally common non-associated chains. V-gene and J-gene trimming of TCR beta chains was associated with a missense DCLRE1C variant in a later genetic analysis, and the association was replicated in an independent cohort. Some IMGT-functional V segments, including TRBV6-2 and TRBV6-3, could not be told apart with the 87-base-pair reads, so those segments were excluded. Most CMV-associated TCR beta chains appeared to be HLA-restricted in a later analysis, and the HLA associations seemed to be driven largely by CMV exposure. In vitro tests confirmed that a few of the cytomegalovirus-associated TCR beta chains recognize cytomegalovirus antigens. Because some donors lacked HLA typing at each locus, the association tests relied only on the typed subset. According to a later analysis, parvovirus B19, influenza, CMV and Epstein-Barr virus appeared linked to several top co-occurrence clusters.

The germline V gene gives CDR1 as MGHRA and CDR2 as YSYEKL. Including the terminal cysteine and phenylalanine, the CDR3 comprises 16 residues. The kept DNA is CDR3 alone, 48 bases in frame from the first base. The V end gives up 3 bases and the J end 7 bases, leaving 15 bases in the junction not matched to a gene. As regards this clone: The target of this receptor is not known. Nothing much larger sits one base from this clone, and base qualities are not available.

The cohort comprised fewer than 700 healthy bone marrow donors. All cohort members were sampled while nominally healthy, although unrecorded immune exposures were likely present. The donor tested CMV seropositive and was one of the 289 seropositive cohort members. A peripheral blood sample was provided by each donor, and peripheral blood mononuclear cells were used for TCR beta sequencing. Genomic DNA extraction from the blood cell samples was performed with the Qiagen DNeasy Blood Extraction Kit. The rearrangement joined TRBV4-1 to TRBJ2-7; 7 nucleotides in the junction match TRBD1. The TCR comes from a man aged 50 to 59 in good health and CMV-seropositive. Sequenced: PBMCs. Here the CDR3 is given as CASSHPGGQRRAEQYF. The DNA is TGCGCCAGCAGCCACCCTGGGGGACAGCGCCGCGCGGAGCAGTACTTC.